This TCR beta chain is drawn from a study of OX40 agonist ivuxolimab in advanced cancers. Study summary: Patients assigned to dose escalation were diagnosed with hepatocellular carcinoma, melanoma, renal cell or head and neck cancer. The study's findings and limits: In general, CD8+ T cells held more expanded clones than CD4+ did, on average.

Notes on this clone: Antigen: not known. At the DNA level, this CDR3 is encoded by other sequences in the same sample as well.

The CDR3 has 14 amino acids. Germline CDR1 SGDLS, CDR2 YYNGEE. V trimming: 2 bases; J trimming: 1 base; junction bases outside the gene matches: 0. People who had autoimmune disease history or systemic immunosuppression were excluded. At cycle 4 day 1, cycle 7 day 1, and baseline, blood was sampled. Libraries were prepared by immunoSEQ multiplex PCR; TCRdb keeps only in-frame clonotypes and omits some of them. The sample holds more than 70,000 clones, roughly 91% seen once. The clonotype comes from an adult with an advanced solid tumor such as melanoma, head and neck, liver or kidney cancer. The chain joins TRBV9 to TRBJ2-3; 8 nucleotides match TRBD2. Here the sequenced sample was CD4+ or CD8+ T cells sorted from blood, taken in a trial of the OX40 agonist ivuxolimab. The CDR3: CASSVSGGTDTQYF. CDR3 DNA: TGTGCCAGCAGCGTTAGCGGGGGCACAGATACGCAGTATTTT.